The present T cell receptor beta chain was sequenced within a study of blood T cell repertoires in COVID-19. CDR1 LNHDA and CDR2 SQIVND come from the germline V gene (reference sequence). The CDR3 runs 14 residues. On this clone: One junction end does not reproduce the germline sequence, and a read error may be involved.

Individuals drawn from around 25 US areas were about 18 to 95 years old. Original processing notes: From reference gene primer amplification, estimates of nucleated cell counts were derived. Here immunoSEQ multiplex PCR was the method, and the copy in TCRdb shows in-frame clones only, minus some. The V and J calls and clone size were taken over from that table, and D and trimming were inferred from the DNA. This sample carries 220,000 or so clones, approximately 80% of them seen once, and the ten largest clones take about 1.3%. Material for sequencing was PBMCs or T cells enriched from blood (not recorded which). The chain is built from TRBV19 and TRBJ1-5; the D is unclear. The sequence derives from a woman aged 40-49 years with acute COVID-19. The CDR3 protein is CASSIEVGNQPQHF. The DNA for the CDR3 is TGTGCCAGCAGTATTGAGGTCGGCAATCAGCCCCAGCATTTT.